The source of this T cell receptor beta chain is a study of blood T cell repertoires in COVID-19. The germline V and J ends were trimmed by 1 base and 3 bases, with 16 bases remaining between them. The CDR3 covers 17 residues. Per germline, CDR1 SGDLS and CDR2 YYNGEE. Data came from immunoSEQ multiplex PCR; TCRdb stores just in-frame clones and leaves some out. The data hold hundreds of thousands of clones, with around 86% observed a single time. A few counts support this clone. Specimen: PBMCs or T cells enriched from blood (not recorded which). The source of this sequence is a man aged 60-69 years who had recovered from COVID-19. V gene TRBV9 combines with J gene TRBJ1-4; D ambiguous. The CDR3 DNA follows: TGTGCCAGCAGCGTATATGGAGGAGAGCAGCCTAATGAAAAACTGTTTTTT. Amino acids: CASSVYGGEQPNEKLFF.